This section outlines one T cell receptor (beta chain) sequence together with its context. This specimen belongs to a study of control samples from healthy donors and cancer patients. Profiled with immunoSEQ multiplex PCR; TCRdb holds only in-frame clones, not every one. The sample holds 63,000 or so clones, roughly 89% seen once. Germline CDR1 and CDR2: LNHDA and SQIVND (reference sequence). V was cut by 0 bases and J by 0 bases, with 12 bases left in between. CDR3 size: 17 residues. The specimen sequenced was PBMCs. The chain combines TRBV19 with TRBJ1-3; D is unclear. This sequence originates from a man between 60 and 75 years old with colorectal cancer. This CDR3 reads CASSIDMRRYSGNTIYF. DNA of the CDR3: TGTGCCAGTAGTATAGATATGCGGAGGTACTCTGGAAACACCATATATTTT.